A selection of T cell receptor beta chains follows, all from one sample in a study of cytomegalovirus exposure and HLA in healthy donors. Assay used: immunoSEQ multiplex PCR; TCRdb lists only in-frame clones, some missing. Of over 200,000 clones detected, approximately 70% appear once; the ten largest clones hold 2.5% to 3%. The sequenced sample was PBMCs. The receptors were gathered from a man in his forties or fifties in good health and CMV-seropositive. Each CDR3 is given with its conserved first and last residue. A D gene is named only where the DNA matches it firmly. Clone size, where shown, is once, few, many, or a class for clones that have expanded.

d_call	j_call	v_call	clone_size	cdr3_nt	cdr3_aa
TRBD1	TRBJ2-2	TRBV28	.	TGTGCCAGTACCTGGACAGGGACTGTCGGGGAGCTGTTTTTT	CASTWTGTVGELFF
.	TRBJ1-1	TRBV7-6	few	TGTGCCAGCAGCTTAGAGGTTCAGGGAAGGAACACTGAAGCTTTCTTT	CASSLEVQGRNTEAFF
TRBD1	TRBJ2-7	TRBV7-8	.	TGTGCCAGCACCGCGAACAGGGGTTACGAGCAGTACTTC	CASTANRGYEQYF
.	TRBJ1-4	TRBV6-7	once	TGTGCCAGCCCGGGGGGGGATGCAACTAATGAAAAACTGTTTTTT	CASPGGDATNEKLFF
TRBD2	TRBJ2-7	TRBV27	.	TGTGCCAGCCGGGGCGGGGGGGCTTTTTACGAGCAGTACTTC	CASRGGGAFYEQYF
TRBD2	TRBJ2-3	TRBV6-5	.	TGTGCCAGCAGCCGGACTAGGGCACTCACAGATACGCAGTATTTT	CASSRTRALTDTQYF
.	TRBJ2-7	TRBV28	.	TGTGCCAGCCGGGGGGGACAGCCGGGATCCTACGAGCAGTACTTC	CASRGGQPGSYEQYF
.	TRBJ2-7	TRBV7-3	.	TGTGCCAGCAGCTTAACCGAAGGGAGCGAGCAGTACTTC	CASSLTEGSEQYF
.	TRBJ1-5	TRBV4-1	once	TGCGCCAGCAGCCAAACTGTAGGGCAGGGGAGCAATCAGCCCCAGCATTTT	CASSQTVGQGSNQPQHF
.	TRBJ1-4	TRBV6-5	.	TGTGCCAGCAGCCCCGGGGATGAAAAACTGTTTTTT	CASSPGDEKLFF
.	TRBJ2-7	TRBV15	.	TGTGCCACCAGCAGAGATGGGGAGGGGGTCTCCCACGAGCAGTACTTC	CATSRDGEGVSHEQYF
.	TRBJ2-5	TRBV15	once	TGTGCCACCAGCAGTCAAGGGGGAGCCATTCAAGAGACCCAGTACTTC	CATSSQGGAIQETQYF
TRBD1	TRBJ1-2	TRBV7-8	.	TGTGCCAGCAGCTTTTTCGCACCGGGCCCAGACAGGGTTGGGGGTGGCTACACCTTC	CASSFFAPGPDRVGGGYTF
.	TRBJ2-3	TRBV7-9	.	TGTGCCTCATATCCAGGAAGCACAGATACGCAGTATTTT	CASYPGSTDTQYF
.	TRBJ1-3	TRBV6-6	few	TGTGCCAGCAGTTGGGACTTCCCCTCTGGAAACACCATATATTTT	CASSWDFPSGNTIYF
TRBD1	TRBJ2-3	TRBV5-6	few	TGTGCCAGCAGCTCCTCCGGGACAGGGGAAAATACGCAGTATTTT	CASSSSGTGENTQYF
TRBD2	TRBJ2-5	TRBV6-6	.	TGTGCCAGCAGTAAACTCGCCGGGGGGGCCGGGGAGCAGTACTTC	CASSKLAGGAGEQYF